Shown below are 20 T cell receptor beta chains from a single sample sequenced in a study of neoadjuvant anti-PD-1 for oral cavity cancer. The table came from immunoSEQ multiplex PCR; TCRdb's copy has only in-frame clones and leaves some out. The repertoire includes 55,000 to 75,000 clones, roughly nine tenths of them detected once, and 2.5% to 3% sits in the top ten. Time point reported: after neoadjuvant nivolumab, at surgical resection. Sequenced material: PBMCs, taken after nivolumab (anti-PD-1) treatment. The receptors were sampled from a person between 35 and 79 years old with oral cavity squamous cell carcinoma.

The chain joins TRBV6-5 to TRBJ1-1; no clear D. CDR1 and CDR2 (germline): MNHEY, SVGAGI. V lost 5 bases to trimming and J lost 8 bases, with 18 bases between them. The length of the CDR3 is 14 residues. CDR3 residues: CASSVSNRVTEAFF. The CDR3 DNA reads as TGTGCCAGCAGTGTCTCGAACAGAGTTACCGAAGCTTTCTTT.

The rearrangement uses TRBV6-6 and TRBJ1-5, with D maybe TRBD1 (6 bases). Looked up from germline, CDR1 is MNHNY and CDR2 is SVGAGI (reference sequence). V was clipped by 6 bases and J by 9 bases, with 18 bases between them. CDR3 length: 14 amino acids. DNA for the CDR3: TGTGCCAGCAGAGGAAACAGGGCAACCCGGCCCCAGCATTTT. Its translation is CASRGNRATRPQHF.

There are a few counts of this clone. The chain joins TRBV9 to TRBJ1-3; 7 positions match TRBD1. This CDR3 has 13 amino acids. Germline lookup yields CDR1 SGDLS and CDR2 YYNGEE. With 3 bases clipped from V and 5 bases from J, the junction kept 2 bases outside the gene matches. The CDR3 DNA sequence: TGTGCCAGCAGCGAGGGGGCAAGAAACACCATATATTTT. Protein: CASSEGARNTIYF. The whole variable domain, filled in from reference TRBV9 and TRBJ1-3, reads DSGVTQTPKHLITATGQRVTLRCSPRSGDLSVYWYQQSLDQGLQFLIQYYNGEERAKGNILERFSAQQFPDLHSELNLSSLELGDSALYFCASSEGARNTIYFGEGSWLTVV.

The chain carries TRBV10-3 and TRBJ2-5; D remains ambiguous. Trimming took 10 bases from V and 5 from J, leaving 17 bases between them. This CDR3 spans 13 amino acids. Germline lookup yields CDR1 ENHRY and CDR2 SYGVKD. CDR3 in DNA: TGTGCCACCACCAGGTCGGTCACGGAGACCCAGTACTTC. Amino acids: CATTRSVTETQYF.

This sequence joins TRBV18 and TRBJ1-2; D is unclear. From germline, CDR1 is KGHSH and CDR2 LQKENI. The germline V and J ends were trimmed by 3 bases and 4 bases, with 18 bases remaining between them. The CDR3 totals 16 residues. The chain's CDR3 is CASSPLRPGSVYGYTF. CDR3 sequence (DNA): TGTGCCAGCTCACCCCTGCGTCCGGGAAGCGTCTATGGCTACACCTTC.

The rearrangement links TRBV5-1 to TRBJ1-2, with D possibly TRBD1 on 5 matching bases. Germline CDR1 and CDR2: SGHRS and YFSETQ. V shed 4 bases and J shed 8 bases, with 18 bases lying between them. The CDR3 contains 14 residues. CDR3 sequence reads: CASSPPEQGWGYTF. CDR3 DNA: TGCGCCAGCAGCCCACCGGAGCAGGGCTGGGGCTACACCTTC. Using reference TRBV5-1 and TRBJ1-2 for the parts outside the CDR3, the full variable domain is KAGVTQTPRYLIKTRGQQVTLSCSPISGHRSVSWYQQTPGQGLQFLFEYFSETQRNKGNFPGRFSGRQFSNSRSEMNVSTLELGDSALYLCASSPPEQGWGYTFGSGTRLTVV.

The chain has TRBV19 and TRBJ1-5; D unclear. The V gene lost 5 bases and the J gene lost 0 bases, with 17 bases spanning the gap. The CDR3 extends over 17 amino acids. From germline, CDR1 is LNHDA and CDR2 SQIVND (reference sequence). The CDR3 loop is CASSAGYEVYSNQPQHF. CDR3 in DNA: TGTGCCAGTAGTGCCGGGTACGAGGTATATAGCAATCAGCCCCAGCATTTT.

The rearrangement uses TRBV19 and TRBJ1-1; maybe TRBD1 (5 bases). Germline V gene data show CDR1 as LNHDA and CDR2 as SQIVND (reference sequence). This CDR3 has 14 amino acids. V lost 7 bases to trimming and J lost 5 bases, with 17 bases between them. The CDR3 DNA is TGTGCCAGTACAGGGCTGGGCGATGGGACTGAAGCTTTCTTT. It encodes CASTGLGDGTEAFF.

V and J are TRBV5-1 and TRBJ2-4; a weak D match, TRBD1 (7 bases). CDR1 and CDR2 (germline): SGHRS, YFSETQ. Trimming shortened V by 7 bases and J by 7 bases, and 18 bases separated the two germline ends. The CDR3 is made up of 14 amino acids. The CDR3 reads CASRSGLTGNIQYF. DNA of the CDR3: TGCGCCAGCCGATCGGGACTGACAGGGAACATTCAGTACTTC.

The genes are TRBV25-1 and TRBJ1-5; no definite D call. Germline CDR1 reads MGHDK; CDR2 reads SYGVNS. The V end lost 6 bases, the J end lost 0 bases, and 9 bases lay between the germline ends. This CDR3 has 14 residues. The CDR3, as DNA: TGTGCCAGCAGCCCCGGGAATAGCAATCAGCCCCAGCATTTT. This codes for CASSPGNSNQPQHF.

The CDR3 DNA is TGTGCCAGCAGCTTAGAGAGCGGGAGGGCCGCTTTGGACGAGCAGTACTTC. The encoded protein is CASSLESGRAALDEQYF. The chain joins TRBV7-9 to TRBJ2-7; 10 nucleotides agree with TRBD2. Germline trimming cut 1 base from V and 5 bases from J; bases unmatched to any gene: 11. Per germline, CDR1 SEHNR and CDR2 FQNEAQ (reference sequence). The CDR3 is 17 residues long.

The CDR3 region is CASSPRGPTEAFF. In nucleotides, the CDR3 is TGTGCCAGCAGCCCTAGGGGCCCCACTGAAGCTTTCTTT. This chain connects TRBV7-6 to TRBJ1-1; D possibly corresponds to TRBD1 (5 bases). The CDR3 totals 13 residues. Germline assignment: CDR1 SGHVS and CDR2 FNYEAQ. Trimming stripped 5 bases from V and 4 bases from J, with 11 bases between. Full variable domain (missing parts from reference TRBV7-6 and TRBJ1-1): GAGVSQSPRYKVTKRGQDVALRCDPISGHVSLYWYRQALGQGPEFLTYFNYEAQQDKSGLPNDRFSAERPEGSISTLTIQRTEQRDSAMYRCASSPRGPTEAFFGQGTRLTVV.

This clone appeared a single time. The CDR3 loop is CASSDGYQPQHF. The CDR3 DNA reads TGTGCCAGCAGTGACGGCTATCAGCCCCAGCATTTT. The chain employs TRBV11-2 and TRBJ1-5; D is unresolved. Germline-derived CDR1 and CDR2 are SGHAT and FQNNGV. CDR3 length equals 12 residues. Deletions cut 6 bases from V and 5 bases from J, with 8 bases between. Variable domain in full (rest from reference TRBV11-2 and TRBJ1-5): EAGVAQSPRYKIIEKRQSVAFWCNPISGHATLYWYQQILGQGPKLLIQFQNNGVVDDSQLPKDRFSAERLKGVDSTLKIQPAKLEDSAVYLCASSDGYQPQHFGDGTRLSIL.

V and J are TRBV15 and TRBJ2-7, with 9 bases that match TRBD2. The CDR3 sequence is 15 residues long. Trimming took 3 bases from V and 4 from J; bases not matched to a gene: 7. Looked up from germline, CDR1 is LNHNV and CDR2 is YYDKDF (reference sequence). CDR3 nucleotides: TGTGCCACCAGCAGGGGGGCTAGCGGGGTGTACGAGCAGTACTTC. It translates to CATSRGASGVYEQYF.

The J gene is TRBJ1-2, the V gene TRBV7-2; no clear D gene. The CDR3 sequence is 12 residues long. Per germline, CDR1 SGHTA and CDR2 FQGNSA. Trimming removed 5 bases at V and 10 bases at J, with 14 bases between. The CDR3 spells CASSLIFGDYTF. The CDR3 DNA follows: TGTGCCAGCAGCCTAATTTTCGGGGACTACACCTTC.

The chain has TRBV30 and TRBJ1-5, with 9 bases matching TRBD1. The ends lost 5 bases at V and 7 bases at J; junction bases unmatched: 9. Germline V gene lookup returns CDR1 GTSNPN and CDR2 SVGIG (reference sequence). This CDR3 comprises 14 residues. The CDR3 DNA reads as TGTGCCTGGGGTCGGACAGGGGTAAACCAGCCCCAGCATTTT. Translation: CAWGRTGVNQPQHF.

The chain carries TRBV2 and TRBJ2-1; no firm D call. CDR3 length equals 12 residues. Trimming removed 7 bases at V and 11 bases at J, with 15 bases between. The germline CDR1 and CDR2 sequences are SNHLY and FYNNEI. This chain's CDR3 is CASNLQSNKQFF. The CDR3 nucleotides are TGTGCCAGCAACCTACAGTCAAATAAGCAGTTCTTC. The full variable domain, completed using reference TRBV2 and TRBJ2-1, is EPEVTQTPSHQVTQMGQEVILRCVPISNHLYFYWYRQILGQKVEFLVSFYNNEISEKSEIFDDQFSVERPDGSNFTLKIRSTKLEDSAMYFCASNLQSNKQFFGPGTRLTVL.

The V gene is TRBV30, the J gene TRBJ1-4, with 9 bases that match TRBD1. The germline CDR1 and CDR2 sequences are GTSNPN and SVGIG (reference sequence). With V trimmed by 2 bases and J by 7 bases, 5 bases remained unmatched. The CDR3 runs 14 residues. The CDR3 DNA sequence: TGTGCCTGGAGTATGGGACAGGGAACTGAAAAACTGTTTTTT. It specifies CAWSMGQGTEKLFF.

The chain carries TRBV6-5 and TRBJ2-3, with 7 bases that match TRBD2. CDR3 size: 14 residues. Germline CDR1 MNHEY, CDR2 SVGAGI. J lost 9 bases, V lost 8 bases, and 14 bases had no gene match. The CDR3 DNA sequence: TGTGCCAGCCGTATAGGGGAGAGGGGAGGGACGCAGTATTTT. Encoded protein: CASRIGERGGTQYF.

The chain uses TRBV7-9 and TRBJ1-2; D perhaps matches TRBD1 (6 bases). The germline gives CDR1 SEHNR, CDR2 FQNEAQ (reference sequence). The CDR3 extends over 15 amino acids. V shed 2 bases and J shed 5 bases, with 15 bases lying between them. This CDR3 reads CASSLMTGPIYGYTF. The CDR3 DNA follows: TGTGCCAGCAGCTTAATGACAGGCCCGATATATGGCTACACCTTC.